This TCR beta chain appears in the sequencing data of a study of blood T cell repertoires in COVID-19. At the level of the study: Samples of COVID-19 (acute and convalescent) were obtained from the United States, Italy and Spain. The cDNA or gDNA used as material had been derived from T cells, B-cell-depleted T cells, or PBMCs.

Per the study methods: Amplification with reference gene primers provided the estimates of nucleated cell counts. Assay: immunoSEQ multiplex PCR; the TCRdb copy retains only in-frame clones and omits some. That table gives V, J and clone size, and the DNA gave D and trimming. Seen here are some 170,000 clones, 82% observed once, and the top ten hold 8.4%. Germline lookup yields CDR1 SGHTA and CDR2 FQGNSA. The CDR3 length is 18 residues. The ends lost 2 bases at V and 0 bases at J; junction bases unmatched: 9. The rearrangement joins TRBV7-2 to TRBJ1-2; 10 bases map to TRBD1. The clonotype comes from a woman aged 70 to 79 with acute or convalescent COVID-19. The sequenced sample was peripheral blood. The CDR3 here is CASSLLYGTGASNYGYTF. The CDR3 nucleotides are TGTGCCAGCAGCTTACTCTACGGGACAGGGGCATCTAACTATGGCTACACCTTC. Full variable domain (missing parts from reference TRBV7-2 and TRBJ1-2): GAGVSQSPSNKVTEKGKDVELRCDPISGHTALYWYRQSLGQGLEFLIYFQGNSAPDKSGLPSDRFSAERTGGSVSTLTIQRTQQEDSAVYLCASSLLYGTGASNYGYTFGSGTRLTVV.